The following is a TCR beta chain sequence with its context. Its antigen is unidentified. This CDR3 contains 15 residues. Germline lookup yields CDR1 SGHTA and CDR2 FQGTGA. V lost 2 bases, J lost 2 bases, and 10 bases lay in between. The data belong to a study of T cells in narcolepsy. Background on the study: Enrolled donors included narcolepsy type 1 or type 2 patients and healthy controls.

Clones were sequenced by immunoSEQ multiplex PCR, and TCRdb holds only the in-frame ones, with some missing. The sample records under 25,000 clones, about 83% being singletons. Overall study results and limits: Blood of same and different patients, but not healthy controls, reportedly held recurring autoreactive clonotypes. Same-patient CSF and blood CD4+ T cell clonotypes included HCRT-specific and TRIB2-specific autoreactive ones.

The receptor was derived from a human donor with narcolepsy. The sequencing input was CD45RA- memory CD4+ T cells from PBMCs. The chain uses TRBV7-3 and TRBJ2-1; D is unresolved. Here the CDR3 DNA reads TGTGCCAGCAGCTTACTTTCCACGACCTACAATGAGCAGTTCTTC. Its protein product is CASSLLSTTYNEQFF.